The present T cell receptor beta chain was sequenced within a study of T cells after yellow fever vaccination. At least ten counts were recorded for this clonotype. The antigen remains unidentified. TCRdb fed the 5' RACE reads into MiXCR, producing one record per CDR3 protein. In the table there are 60,000 to 95,000 distinct CDR3 sequences, about 7.7% of which are singletons. Germline V gene sequence: CDR1 SGHDN, CDR2 FVKESK. The CDR3 consists of 17 residues. V lost 1 base to trimming and J lost 0 bases, with 13 bases between them. Study findings and constraints: Only a small proportion of the clonotypes turned up in both the CD4 and the CD8 compartments, likely arising from convergent recombination.

Sequenced here: CD8+ T cells sorted from PBMCs, sampled 10 to 11 days after the first yellow fever vaccination. The TCR comes from a man younger than 35 who received the YFV17D yellow fever vaccine. The chain joins TRBV14 to TRBJ2-1; TRBD1 might be the D (6 bases). CDR3 sequence reads: CASSQGHTGSSYNEQFF. The CDR3 nucleotides are TGTGCCAGCAGCCAAGGACATACAGGGAGCTCCTACAATGAGCAGTTCTTC. Drawing the rest from reference TRBV14 and TRBJ2-1, the complete variable domain is EAGVTQFPSHSVIEKGQTVTLRCDPISGHDNLYWYRRVMGKEIKFLLHFVKESKQDESGMPNNRFLAERTGGTYSTLKVQPAELEDSGVYFCASSQGHTGSSYNEQFFGPGTRLTVL.